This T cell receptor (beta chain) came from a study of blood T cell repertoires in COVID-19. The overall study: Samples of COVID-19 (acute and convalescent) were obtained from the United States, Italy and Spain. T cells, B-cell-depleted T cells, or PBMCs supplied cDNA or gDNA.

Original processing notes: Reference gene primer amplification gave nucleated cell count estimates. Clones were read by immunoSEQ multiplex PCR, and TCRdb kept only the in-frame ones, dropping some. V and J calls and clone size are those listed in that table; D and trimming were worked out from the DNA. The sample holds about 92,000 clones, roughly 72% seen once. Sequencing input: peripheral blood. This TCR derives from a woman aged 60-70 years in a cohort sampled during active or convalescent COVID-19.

CDR3 sequence (DNA): TGTGCCAGCAGCTCCGGGGGAGGGCGTGAAAAACTGTTTTTT. Its translation is CASSSGGGREKLFF. J is TRBJ1-4 and V is TRBV11-1, with D possibly matching TRBD1 (5 bases). Germline V CDR1 and CDR2: SGHAT, FQDESV (reference sequence). The V end lost 4 bases, the J end lost 7 bases, and 13 bases lay between the germline ends. This CDR3 is built from 14 residues.